The clone carrying this T cell receptor beta chain was observed many times. Antigen specificity is unknown. Germline V gene lookup returns CDR1 SGHTA and CDR2 FQGNSA. The length of the CDR3 is 14 residues. V shed 11 bases and J 1 base; nucleotides not matched to a gene: 8. The sample is drawn from a study of Graves' ophthalmopathy and Graves' hyperthyroidism. Regarding the study as a whole: In blood appeared most of the expanded thyroid clonotypes whose frequency exceeded 0.001.

Amplifying from RNA transcripts, the study obtained TCR beta CDR3 regions. An initial RT-PCR round employing HTBI primers preceded a second-round multiplex PCR. TCRdb redid the calling of the multiplex PCR reads with MiXCR, one entry per CDR3 protein. The profile shows around 340,000 distinct CDR3 sequences, 17% of them singletons. What was sequenced was peripheral blood. This sequence originates from an adult man with Graves' ophthalmopathy. The chain uses TRBV7-2 and TRBJ1-1; 9 bases match TRBD1. CDR3 loop: CAGKQGASNTEAFF. In DNA form, the CDR3 reads TGTGCCGGTAAACAGGGGGCGTCGAACACTGAAGCTTTCTTT. Combining the CDR3 with reference TRBV7-2 and TRBJ1-1 gives the whole variable domain GAGVSQSPSNKVTEKGKDVELRCDPISGHTALYWYRQSLGQGLEFLIYFQGNSAPDKSGLPSDRFSAERTGGSVSTLTIQRTQQEDSAVYLCAGKQGASNTEAFFGQGTRLTVV.